This TCR beta chain was sequenced for a study of blood T cell repertoires in COVID-19. At the level of the study: Some COVID-19 samples were acute and others convalescent; all came from the United States, Italy and Spain. The analysed material was cDNA or gDNA that came from T cells, B-cell-depleted T cells, or PBMCs.

The Seattle patients joined while their infection was active and were tracked longitudinally afterward. Per the authors' pipeline: Reference gene primer amplification gave estimated nucleated cell counts. Sequenced by immunoSEQ multiplex PCR; TCRdb stores in-frame clones only, minus some. The V and J calls and the clone size are those of that table, but D and trimming were determined from the DNA. Of some 390,000 clones listed, 89% were seen once; the top ten hold less than 2%. The sample taken for sequencing was peripheral blood. This clonotype was sampled from a woman in her thirties or forties with COVID-19, enrolled during active disease.

CDR3 loop: CASSLDLVQGSRNTIYF. The CDR3 nucleotides are TGTGCCAGCAGCTTAGACCTCGTCCAGGGGTCGAGAAACACCATATATTTT. V usage is TRBV11-2 and J usage is TRBJ1-3; tentative D call: TRBD1 (6 bases). This CDR3 is 17 amino acids long. The germline V gene has CDR1 SGHAT and CDR2 FQNNGV. The V and J ends lost 0 bases and 5 bases respectively, with 17 bases between them.